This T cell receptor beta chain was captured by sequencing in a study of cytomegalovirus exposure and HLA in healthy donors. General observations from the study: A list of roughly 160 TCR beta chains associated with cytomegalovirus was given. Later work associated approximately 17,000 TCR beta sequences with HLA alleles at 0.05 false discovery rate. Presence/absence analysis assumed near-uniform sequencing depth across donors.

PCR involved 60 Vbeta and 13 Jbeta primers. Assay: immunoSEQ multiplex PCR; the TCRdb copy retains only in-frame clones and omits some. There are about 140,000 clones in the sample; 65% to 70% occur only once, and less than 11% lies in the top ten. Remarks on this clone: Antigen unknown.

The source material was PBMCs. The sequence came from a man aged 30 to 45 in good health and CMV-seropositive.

The CDR3 DNA reads TGTGCCAGCAGTAAAATAGCGGGAGTCAGTGAGCAGTTCTTC. Translating it yields CASSKIAGVSEQFF. The chain links TRBV6-4 to TRBJ2-1; 9 nucleotides line up with TRBD2. The CDR3 loop spans 14 amino acids. The germline V gene encodes CDR1 MRHNA and CDR2 SNTAGT. V trimming: 5 bases; J trimming: 9 bases; junction bases outside the gene matches: 8.